This T cell receptor beta chain originates from a study of blood T cells in healthy people across ages. It was with a sample-barcoded 5' primer and a J-beta primer mix that a second PCR of about 6 to 12 cycles was run. MiXCR, run by TCRdb on the 5' RACE reads, gives a single entry per CDR3 protein. This sample carries under 1 million distinct CDR3 sequences, roughly 44% of them seen once, and the ten largest clones take approximately 19%. Broader study findings: Higher diversity and more naive CD4+ cells were features of long-lived donors, compared to aged donors.

CDR3 size: 16 residues. The V gene lost 3 bases and the J gene lost 2 bases, with 15 bases spanning the gap. Germline V gene data show CDR1 as SGHAT and CDR2 as FQNNGV. Only a few counts were recorded for this clonotype. Its antigen is unknown. Sequencing used blood. The gene calls are TRBV11-2 and TRBJ2-3; D tentatively fits TRBD1 or TRBD2 (7 bases each). The source of this sequence is a man in his 60s in good health. CDR3 nucleotide sequence: TGTGCCAGCAGCTTTCAGGGGGGGAAAGTCACAGATACGCAGTATTTT. It encodes CASSFQGGKVTDTQYF. Filled out from reference TRBV11-2 and TRBJ2-3, the complete variable domain reads EAGVAQSPRYKIIEKRQSVAFWCNPISGHATLYWYQQILGQGPKLLIQFQNNGVVDDSQLPKDRFSAERLKGVDSTLKIQPAKLEDSAVYLCASSFQGGKVTDTQYFGPGTRLTVL.